This T cell receptor (beta chain) was recovered during a study of T cells after posttransplantation cyclophosphamide. Sequenced by immunoSEQ multiplex PCR; TCRdb stores in-frame clones only, minus some. The sample was found to contain 12,000 or so clones, and every one recurs. V lost 6 bases to trimming and J lost 1 base; unmatched junction nucleotides: 3. The germline V gene encodes CDR1 MNHEY and CDR2 SMNVEV (reference sequence). This CDR3 has 13 residues. This clone was picked up many times. The specimen was PBMCs. This receptor was taken from a woman in her thirties or forties in good health, CMV-negative, and a related stem cell transplant donor. The chain joins TRBV27 to TRBJ2-7, with 7 bases identical to TRBD2. The CDR3 coding sequence is TGTGCCAGCAGGGGAGCGGGATCCTACGAGCAGTACTTC. Its protein product is CASRGAGSYEQYF.